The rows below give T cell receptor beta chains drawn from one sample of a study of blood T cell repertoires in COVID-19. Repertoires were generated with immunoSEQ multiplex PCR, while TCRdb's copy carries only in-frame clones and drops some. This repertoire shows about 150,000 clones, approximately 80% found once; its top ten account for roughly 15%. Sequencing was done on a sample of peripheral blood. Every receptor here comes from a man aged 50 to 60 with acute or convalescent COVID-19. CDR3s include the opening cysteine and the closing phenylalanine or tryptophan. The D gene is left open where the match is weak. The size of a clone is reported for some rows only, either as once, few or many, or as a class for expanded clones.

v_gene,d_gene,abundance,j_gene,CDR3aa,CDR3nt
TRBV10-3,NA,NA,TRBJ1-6,CAISGGTYNSPLHF,TGTGCCATCAGTGGAGGGACCTATAATTCACCCCTCCACTTT
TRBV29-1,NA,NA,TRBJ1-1,CSAVTGTAEAFF,TGCAGCGCAGTAACAGGGACCGCTGAAGCTTTCTTT
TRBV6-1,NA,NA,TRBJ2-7,CASSEERGQYF,TGTGCCAGCAGTGAAGAGCGTGGGCAGTACTTC
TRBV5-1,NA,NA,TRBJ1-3,CASSLAYSGNTIYF,TGCGCCAGCAGCTTAGCCTACTCTGGAAACACCATATATTTT
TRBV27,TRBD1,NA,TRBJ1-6,CASSLRAGQGNYSPLHF,TGTGCCAGCAGCCTAAGGGCCGGACAGGGGAATTATTCACCCCTCCACTTT
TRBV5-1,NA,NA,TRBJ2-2,CASSVRGNTGELFF,TGCGCCAGCAGCGTAAGAGGGAACACCGGGGAGCTGTTTTTT
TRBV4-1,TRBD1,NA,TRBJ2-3,CASSTDRGQGDTQYF,TGCGCCAGCAGCACCGACAGGGGGCAGGGGGATACGCAGTATTTT
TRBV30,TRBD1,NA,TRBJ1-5,CAWSDRGAPQHF,TGTGCCTGGAGTGACAGGGGAGCGCCCCAGCATTTT
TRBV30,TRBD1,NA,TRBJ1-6,CAWSVKQGGNSPLHF,TGTGCCTGGAGTGTAAAGCAGGGGGGAAATTCACCCCTCCACTTT
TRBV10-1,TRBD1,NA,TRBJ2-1,CASSGEQGVFNEQFF,TGCGCCAGCAGTGGGGAACAGGGGGTATTCAATGAGCAGTTCTTC
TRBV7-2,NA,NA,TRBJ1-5,CASSPRPGQPQHF,TGTGCCAGCAGCCCGCGGCCCGGTCAGCCCCAGCATTTT
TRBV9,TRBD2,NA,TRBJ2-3,CASSVSLAGGPTDTQYF,TGTGCCAGCAGCGTATCTCTAGCGGGGGGGCCCACAGATACGCAGTATTTT
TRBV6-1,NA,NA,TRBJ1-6,CASSEGRDYNSPLHF,TGTGCCAGCAGTGAAGGCAGGGACTATAATTCACCCCTCCACTTT
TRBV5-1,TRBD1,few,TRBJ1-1,CASSNSTGPLTEAFF,TGCGCCAGCAGCAACTCGACAGGGCCTTTGACTGAAGCTTTCTTT
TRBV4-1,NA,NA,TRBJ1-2,CASSQTDKDGYTF,TGCGCCAGCAGCCAAACAGATAAGGATGGCTACACCTTC